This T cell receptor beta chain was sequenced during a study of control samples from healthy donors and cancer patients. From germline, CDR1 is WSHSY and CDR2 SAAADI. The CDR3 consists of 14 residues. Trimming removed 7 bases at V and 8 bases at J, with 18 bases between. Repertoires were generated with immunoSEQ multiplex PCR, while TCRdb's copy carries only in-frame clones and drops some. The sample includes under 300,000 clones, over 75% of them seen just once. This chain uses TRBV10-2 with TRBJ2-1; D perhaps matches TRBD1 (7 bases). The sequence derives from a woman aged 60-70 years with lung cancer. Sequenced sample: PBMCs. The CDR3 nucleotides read TGCGCCAGCAAGACAGGGTACAGGAGGGATGAGCAGTTCTTC. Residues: CASKTGYRRDEQFF.